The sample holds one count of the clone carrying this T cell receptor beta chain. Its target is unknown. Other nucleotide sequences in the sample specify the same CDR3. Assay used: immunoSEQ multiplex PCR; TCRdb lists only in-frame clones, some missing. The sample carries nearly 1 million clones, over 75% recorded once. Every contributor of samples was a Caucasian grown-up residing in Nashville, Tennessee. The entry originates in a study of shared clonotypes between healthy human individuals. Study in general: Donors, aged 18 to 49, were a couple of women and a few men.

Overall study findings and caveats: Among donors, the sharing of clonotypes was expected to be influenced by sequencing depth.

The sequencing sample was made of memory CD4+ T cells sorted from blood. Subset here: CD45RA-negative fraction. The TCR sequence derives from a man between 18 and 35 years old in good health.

CDR3 sequence reads: CASSFGRNTEAFF. The CDR3 nucleotides are TGCGCCAGCAGCTTTGGCAGAAACACTGAAGCTTTCTTT. This chain joins TRBV5-1 and TRBJ1-1; D gene unclear. In germline, CDR1 is SGHRS, CDR2 YFSETQ. CDR3 size: 13 residues. Trimming stripped 2 bases from V and 2 bases from J, with 7 bases between.